The T cell receptor beta chain described here comes from a study of blood T cell repertoires in COVID-19. Study overall: Samples representing acute and convalescent COVID-19 were sourced from the United States, Italy and Spain.

CDR1 is MNHEY and CDR2 is SVGAGI in the germline V gene. The V and J ends lost 4 bases and 10 bases, in that order; junction bases with no gene match: 8. The CDR3 covers 14 residues. Methods used by the authors: Nucleated cell number was recorded as an estimate derived from reference gene primer amplification. Some clones are missing from TCRdb's copy, which holds only in-frame ones; the method was immunoSEQ multiplex PCR. That table gives V, J and clone size, and the DNA gave D and trimming. The sample lists some 96,000 clones, over 75% seen once, with 1.7% in the top ten. Material for sequencing was peripheral blood. The chain couples TRBV6-5 to TRBJ1-4; TRBD1 matches at 8 bases. This clonotype was obtained from a man in his fifties or sixties with acute or convalescent COVID-19. In DNA, the CDR3 is TGTGCCAGCAGTTTAACGGGACAGGCGGGAAAACTGTTTTTT. The encoded protein is CASSLTGQAGKLFF.